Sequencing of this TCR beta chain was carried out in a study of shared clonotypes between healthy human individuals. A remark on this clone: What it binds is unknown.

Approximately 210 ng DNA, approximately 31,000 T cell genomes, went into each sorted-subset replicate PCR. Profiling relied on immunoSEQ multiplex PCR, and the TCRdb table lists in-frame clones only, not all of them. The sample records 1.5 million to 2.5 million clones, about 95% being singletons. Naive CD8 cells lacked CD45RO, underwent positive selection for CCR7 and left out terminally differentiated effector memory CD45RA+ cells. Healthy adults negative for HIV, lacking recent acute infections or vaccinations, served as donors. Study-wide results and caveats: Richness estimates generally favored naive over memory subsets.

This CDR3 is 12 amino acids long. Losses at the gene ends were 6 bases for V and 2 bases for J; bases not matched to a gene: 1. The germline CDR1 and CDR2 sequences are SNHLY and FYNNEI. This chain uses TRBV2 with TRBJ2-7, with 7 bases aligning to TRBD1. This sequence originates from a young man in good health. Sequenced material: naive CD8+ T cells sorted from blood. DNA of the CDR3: TGTGCCAGCAGGGGACAGCCCTACGAGCAGTACTTC. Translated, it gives CASRGQPYEQYF.